A selection of T cell receptor beta chains follows, all from one sample in a study of T cells in Graves' hyperthyroidism and ophthalmopathy. TCRdb re-called the multiplex PCR reads through MiXCR, storing one row per CDR3 protein. The sample comprises roughly 500,000 distinct CDR3 sequences, more than 15% of which are singletons, and roughly 29% rests with the top ten. The sequencing sample was made of blood. The receptors were sampled from a woman aged 30 to 39 with Graves' ophthalmopathy. Each CDR3 is given with its conserved first and last residue. The D gene is left open where the match is weak. Some rows have no size entry. The others give once, few or many, or a class for an expanded clone.

j_gene,v_gene,abundance,d_gene,CDR3nt,CDR3aa
TRBJ2-1,TRBV24-1,many,TRBD2,TGTGCCACCAGTGATCTCGGGACTAGCGGGAGGAGCTCCTACAATGAGCAGTTCTTC,CATSDLGTSGRSSYNEQFF
TRBJ2-1,TRBV19,-,TRBD1,TGTGCCAGTAGTAAGAATGGTGACAGGGCGAATGAGCAGTTCTTC,CASSKNGDRANEQFF
TRBJ2-1,TRBV5-1,many,TRBD1,TGCGCCAGCAGCCCAGGGACAGGGGGGTATGAGCAGTTCTTC,CASSPGTGGYEQFF
TRBJ1-6,TRBV30,many,TRBD1,TGTGCCTGGAGTCCCGACCCGGGACAGGGGAGAAGTTCACCCCTCCACTTT,CAWSPDPGQGRSSPLHF
TRBJ2-1,TRBV11-3,many,-,TGTGCCAGCAGCAGCCTGGGGGGTAACGGGAATGAGCAGTTCTTC,CASSSLGGNGNEQFF
TRBJ2-1,TRBV2,-,-,TGTGCCAGCAGTGAACGCCGCTCCCTATACAATGAGCAGTTCTTC,CASSERRSLYNEQFF
TRBJ2-7,TRBV18,many,-,TGTGCCAGCTCACCAAACAGGGTTCAGTCCTACGAGCAGTACTTC,CASSPNRVQSYEQYF
TRBJ2-1,TRBV7-7,-,-,TGTGCTAGCAGCTTAGAACTAGGCATTGAGCAGTTCTTC,CASSLELGIEQFF
TRBJ2-2,TRBV27,-,-,TGTGCCAGCAGTTTAGGGAGGTTCGAGGGGGGCCCCGGGGAGCTGTTTTTT,CASSLGRFEGGPGELFF
TRBJ2-3,TRBV7-9,-,-,TGTGCCAGCAGGTGGGGGTTAGATACGCAGTATTTT,CASRWGLDTQYF
TRBJ2-1,TRBV20-1,many,TRBD2,TGCAGCGGGGGACTAGCGGGACGATCCTACAATGAGCAGTTCTTC,CSGGLAGRSYNEQFF
TRBJ1-1,TRBV29-1,many,-,TGCAGCGCCCTATGGCCAGACATGAACACTGAAGCTTTCTTT,CSALWPDMNTEAFF
TRBJ1-1,TRBV27,few,-,TGTGCCAGCAGTTTGGGGGAGGACACTGAAGCTTTCTTT,CASSLGEDTEAFF
TRBJ1-4,TRBV28,-,TRBD1,TGTGCCAGCAGTTTAACCATCCCGCCGACAGGGGGGTTTTTT,CASSLTIPPTGGFF
TRBJ2-2,TRBV6-2/TRBV6-3,-,TRBD2,TGTGCCAGCAGGGGGGGGTTCAGCACCGGGGAGCTGTTTTTT,CASRGGFSTGELFF
TRBJ2-7,TRBV27,few,TRBD2,TGTGCCAGCAGTCCTCTTAGACTAGCGGGGGACTACGAGCAGTACTTC,CASSPLRLAGDYEQYF
TRBJ1-6,TRBV5-1,many,-,TGCGCCAGCAGCTTGCGGGCAGAAAATTCACCCCTCCACTTT,CASSLRAENSPLHF
TRBJ2-7,TRBV7-9,-,-,TGTGCCAGCACCGGCGGTGACAGGGAGGCCTACGAGCAGTACTTC,CASTGGDREAYEQYF
TRBJ2-7,TRBV28,-,-,TGTGCCAGCAGCCTTTACGAGGTCGACTACGAGCAGTACTTC,CASSLYEVDYEQYF
TRBJ2-2,TRBV6-1,-,-,TGTGCCAGCAGGGGGGATTACACCGGGGAGCTGTTTTTT,CASRGDYTGELFF
TRBJ2-1,TRBV7-8,-,-,TGTGCCAGCAGCTTGAGGGGAGACTTGCCCAATGAGCAGTTCTTC,CASSLRGDLPNEQFF
TRBJ2-3,TRBV6-4,few,TRBD2,TGTGCCAGCAGTGACTCGGGCGGGAGCGGGACAGATACGCAGTATTTT,CASSDSGGSGTDTQYF
TRBJ1-1,TRBV7-8,many,-,TGTGCCAGCAGCTTCGCGGCCGGGAACACTGAAGCTTTCTTT,CASSFAAGNTEAFF
TRBJ2-7,TRBV28,-,TRBD1,TGTGCCAGCAACCCCGGCGGGACAGGGATCTACGAGCAGTACTTC,CASNPGGTGIYEQYF
TRBJ2-1,TRBV10-3,few,-,TGTGCCATCAGACCCAGCGGAGAGAACAATGAGCAGTTCTTC,CAIRPSGENNEQFF
TRBJ1-3,TRBV5-1,-,-,TGCGCCAGCAGCTTCACCTCCGGGGACCGGACAGGAAACACCATATATTTT,CASSFTSGDRTGNTIYF